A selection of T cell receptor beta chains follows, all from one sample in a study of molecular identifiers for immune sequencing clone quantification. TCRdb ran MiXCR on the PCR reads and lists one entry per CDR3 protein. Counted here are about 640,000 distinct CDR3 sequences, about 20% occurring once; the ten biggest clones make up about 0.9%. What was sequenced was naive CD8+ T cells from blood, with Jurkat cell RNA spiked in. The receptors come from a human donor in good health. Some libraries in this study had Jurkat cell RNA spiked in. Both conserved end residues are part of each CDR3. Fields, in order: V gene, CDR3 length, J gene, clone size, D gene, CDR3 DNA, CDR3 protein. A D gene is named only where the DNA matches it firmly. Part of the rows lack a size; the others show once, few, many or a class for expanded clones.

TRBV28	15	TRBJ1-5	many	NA	TGTGCCAGCAGTTATCGGCTGGGGGGCAATCAGCCCCAGCATTTT	CASSYRLGGNQPQHF
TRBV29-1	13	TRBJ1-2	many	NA	TGCAGCGCTAGGGGAGCAGCTAACTATGGCTACACCTTC	CSARGAANYGYTF
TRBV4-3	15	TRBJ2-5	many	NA	TGCGCCAGCAGCCAAGATCTCACCAGAGCCGAGACCCAGTACTTC	CASSQDLTRAETQYF
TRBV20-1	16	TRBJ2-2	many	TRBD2	TGCAGTGCTAACACTCCCGGGACTAGCAACACCGGGGAGCTGTTTTTT	CSANTPGTSNTGELFF
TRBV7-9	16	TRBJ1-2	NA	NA	TGTGCCAGCAGTCCAAGGTCCGGAGAGGGCCCCTATGGCTACACCTTC	CASSPRSGEGPYGYTF
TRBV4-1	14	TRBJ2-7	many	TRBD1	TGCGCCAGCAGCCCGGGGGACAGGCCCTACGAGCAGTACTTC	CASSPGDRPYEQYF
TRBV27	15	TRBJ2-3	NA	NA	TGTGCCAGCAGTCCTGGGACTGGAATTACAGATACGCAGTATTTT	CASSPGTGITDTQYF
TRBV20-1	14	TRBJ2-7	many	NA	TGCAGTGCTGTGACTGGACTGGGACCCTACGAGCAGTACTTC	CSAVTGLGPYEQYF
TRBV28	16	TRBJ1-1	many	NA	TGTGCCAGCACCCCTAGGCTTATCAGCGCGAACACTGAAGCTTTCTTT	CASTPRLISANTEAFF
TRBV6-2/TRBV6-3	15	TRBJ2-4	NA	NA	TGTGCCAGCAGCCTCGATGCCAGCCTGGGGAACATTCAGTGCTTC	CASSLDASLGNIQCF
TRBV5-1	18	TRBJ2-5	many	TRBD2	TGCGCCAGCAGCTTGGTGGGGGGGACCCCCCGAAATCAAGAGACCCAGTACTTC	CASSLVGGTPRNQETQYF
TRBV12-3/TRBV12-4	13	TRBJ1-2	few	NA	TGTGCCAGCAGCTCAACGGCAAGAGGTAGCTACACCTTC	CASSSTARGSYTF
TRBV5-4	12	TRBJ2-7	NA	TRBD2	TGTGCCAGCAGCTACGGACTAGTCGAGCAGTACTTC	CASSYGLVEQYF
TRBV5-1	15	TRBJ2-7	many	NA	TGCGCCAGCAGCTTTGCTCAGGGGGGAACCTACGAGCAGTACTTC	CASSFAQGGTYEQYF
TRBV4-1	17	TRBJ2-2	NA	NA	TGCGCCAGCAGCCAAGAGAAGCCTAGCGCGAACACCGGGGAGCTGTTTTTT	CASSQEKPSANTGELFF
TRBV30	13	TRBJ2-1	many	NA	TGTGCCTGGAGTCTAGGGAGGATCAATGAGCAGTTCTTC	CAWSLGRINEQFF
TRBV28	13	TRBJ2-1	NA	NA	TGTGCCAGCACCAAAGGCACTAGTACTGAGCAGTTCTTC	CASTKGTSTEQFF
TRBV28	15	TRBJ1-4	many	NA	TGTGCCAGCAGTTTATCCCCCGGGTCTCACGAAAAACTGTTTTTT	CASSLSPGSHEKLFF
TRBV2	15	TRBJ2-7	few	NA	TGTGCCAGCAGTGACTACCAGGGGCGCCCCTACGAGCAGTACTTC	CASSDYQGRPYEQYF
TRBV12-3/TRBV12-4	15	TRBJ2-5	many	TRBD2	TGTGCCAGCAGTCCCCCCAGCGGGAGCTTGGAGACCCAGTACTTC	CASSPPSGSLETQYF
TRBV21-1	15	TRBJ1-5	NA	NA	TGTGCCAGCAGCAAAGGACAGGGGAGTGATCAGCCCCAGCATTTT	CASSKGQGSDQPQHF
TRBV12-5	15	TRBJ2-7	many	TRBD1	TGTGCTAGTGGTTTGGCCGGGACAGGGTCAGACGAGCAGTACTTC	CASGLAGTGSDEQYF
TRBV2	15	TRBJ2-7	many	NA	TGTGCCAGCAGTAGCCTTGAGGGGACGTCGGGCGAGCAGTACTTC	CASSSLEGTSGEQYF
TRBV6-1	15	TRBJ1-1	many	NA	TGTGCCAGCAGTGAGGGTGGCAGGGGTCGGCCTGAAGCTTTCTTT	CASSEGGRGRPEAFF
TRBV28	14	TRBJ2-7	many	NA	TGTGCCAGCAGTTTGGGGATGGGGACCGACGAGCAGTACTTC	CASSLGMGTDEQYF
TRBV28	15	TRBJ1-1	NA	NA	TGTGCCAGCAGTTTTTTGGGGGCGTCTGGCACTGAAGCTTTCTTT	CASSFLGASGTEAFF
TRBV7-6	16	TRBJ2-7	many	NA	TGTGCCAGCAGCTTAGCGCGGCACGGGGGAACCTACGAGCAGTACTTC	CASSLARHGGTYEQYF
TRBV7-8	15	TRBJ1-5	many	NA	TGTGCCAGCAGCTTAGAACAGGGAATAAATCAGCCCCAGCATTTT	CASSLEQGINQPQHF
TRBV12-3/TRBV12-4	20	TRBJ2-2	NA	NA	TGTGCCAGCAGTTTAGGGGCGACACCCCAGGGGGGGGTTGGCACCGGGGAGCTGTTTTTT	CASSLGATPQGGVGTGELFF
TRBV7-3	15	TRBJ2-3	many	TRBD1	TGTGCCAGCAGCTGGACAGGGGCAGGCGGAGATACGCAGTATTTT	CASSWTGAGGDTQYF
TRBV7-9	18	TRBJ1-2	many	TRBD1	TGTGCCAGCAGCTCGCCGGTCCCGGGACAGGCGGGGGACTATGGCTACACCTTC	CASSSPVPGQAGDYGYTF
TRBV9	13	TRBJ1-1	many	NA	TGTGCCAGCAGCGTAGAGGAGAACACTGAAGCTTTCTTT	CASSVEENTEAFF
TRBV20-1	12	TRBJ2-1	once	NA	TGCAGTGCTAGGCTAGTGTCCTACGAGCAGTTCTTC	CSARLVSYEQFF
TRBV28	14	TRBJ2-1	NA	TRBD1	TGTGCCAGCAGTCGGACAGGGGCCTACAATGAGCAGTTCTTC	CASSRTGAYNEQFF
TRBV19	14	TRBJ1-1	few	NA	TGTGCCAGTAGTATGTCAGAGGGGAGCACTGAAGCTTTCTTT	CASSMSEGSTEAFF
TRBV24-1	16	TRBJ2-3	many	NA	TGTGCCACCAGTGTTGGTCGGACCGGCCGCACAGATACGCAGTATTTT	CATSVGRTGRTDTQYF
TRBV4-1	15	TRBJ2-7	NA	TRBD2	TGCGCCAGCAGCCAAGAGTCTAGCGGGAGTTGGGTGCAGTACTTC	CASSQESSGSWVQYF
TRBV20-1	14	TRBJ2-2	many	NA	TGCAGTGCTCCTCTCTTAGGGTCCTCTTGGGAGCTGTTTTTT	CSAPLLGSSWELFF
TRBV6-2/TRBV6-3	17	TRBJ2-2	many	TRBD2	TGTGCCAGCAGAGGACTAGCGGGAGCCCGTGTGAACGGGGAGCTGTTTTTT	CASRGLAGARVNGELFF
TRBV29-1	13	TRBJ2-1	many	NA	TGCAGCGCCTCAGGGGGGCGAGTGGGTGAGCAGTTCTTC	CSASGGRVGEQFF
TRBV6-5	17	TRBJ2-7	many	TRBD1	TGTGCCAGCAGTTACCCCCGGGACAGGGGCCCGCCCTACGAGCAGTACTTC	CASSYPRDRGPPYEQYF
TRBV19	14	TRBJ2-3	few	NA	TGTGCCACCACCGACAACCTCGGCACAGATACGCAGTATTTT	CATTDNLGTDTQYF
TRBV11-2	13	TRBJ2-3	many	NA	TGTGCCAGCAGCACCAGACACTTAGATACGCAGTATTTT	CASSTRHLDTQYF
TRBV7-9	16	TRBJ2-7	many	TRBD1	TGTGCCAGCAGCTCGACGGGACAGGCTTACTCCTACGAGCAGTACTTC	CASSSTGQAYSYEQYF
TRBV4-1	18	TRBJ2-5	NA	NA	TGCGCCAGCAGCCCACAAGATCCCCAGGTTAAGTACCAAGAGACCCAGTACTTC	CASSPQDPQVKYQETQYF